Following are 27 T cell receptor beta chains from one sample sequenced in a study of blood T cell repertoires in COVID-19. Sequenced by immunoSEQ multiplex PCR; TCRdb stores in-frame clones only, minus some. The table includes 250,000 or so clones, around 87% detected once. Sequencing was carried out using peripheral blood. These receptors were obtained from a woman in her sixties with COVID-19, enrolled during active disease.

V usage is TRBV6-2 or TRBV6-3 and J usage is TRBJ1-4, with 7 bases fitting TRBD1. There are 14 residues in the CDR3. V dropped 6 bases and J dropped 2; count of bases not matched to a gene: 3. Germline V gene lookup returns CDR1 MNHEY and CDR2 SVGEGT. This CDR3 is CASSLQGTNEKLFF. The CDR3 DNA is TGTGCCAGCAGCCTACAGGGGACTAATGAAAAACTGTTTTTT.

The V and J genes are TRBV25-1 and TRBJ1-2; 8 positions match TRBD1. The ends lost 4 bases at V and 3 bases at J; junction bases unmatched: 4. The CDR3 consists of 14 residues. Germline V gives CDR1 MGHDK, CDR2 SYGVNS. The CDR3 sequence: CASSVNRGDYGYTF. The CDR3 DNA follows: TGTGCCAGCAGTGTAAACAGGGGGGACTATGGCTACACCTTC.

J is TRBJ1-3 and V is TRBV30; TRBD1 is a possible D gene (5 bases). Trimming cost V 3 bases and J 8 bases, with 5 bases left between them. Germline V gene sequence: CDR1 GTSNPN, CDR2 SVGIG (reference sequence). The CDR3 consists of 10 residues. CDR3 loop: CAWRGDTIYF. Written as DNA, the CDR3 is TGTGCCTGGAGAGGGGACACCATATATTTT.

The chain has TRBV6-5 and TRBJ2-3; no firm D call. The CDR3 spans 16 residues. Germline CDR1 reads MNHEY; CDR2 reads SVGAGI. V lost 0 bases and J lost 2, with 12 bases in between. The DNA for the CDR3 is TGTGCCAGCAGTTACTCGGGCAGGTCTTACACAGATACGCAGTATTTT. This sequence encodes CASSYSGRSYTDTQYF.

This rearrangement joins TRBV5-1 to TRBJ1-2; D is uncertain. Per the germline V gene, CDR1 is SGHRS and CDR2 is YFSETQ. This CDR3 contains 12 residues. V lost 0 bases and J 7 bases, leaving 7 bases between the germline ends. Written as DNA, the CDR3 is TGCGCCAGCAGCTTGGAGACAAGTGGCTACACCTTC. It is translated as CASSLETSGYTF.

This rearrangement joins TRBV4-2 to TRBJ2-3; possibly TRBD1 for D (5 bases). CDR3 length: 16 amino acids. Trimming stripped 0 bases from V and 3 bases from J, with 13 bases between. The germline V gene encodes CDR1 LGHNA and CDR2 YNFKEQ. The DNA for the CDR3 is TGTGCCAGCAGCCAAGAGTTCCCAGGGAATACAGATACGCAGTATTTT. Translation gives CASSQEFPGNTDTQYF.

The chain carries TRBV11-2 and TRBJ2-1, with D unclear. The CDR3 spans 16 residues. Germline CDR1 reads SGHAT; CDR2 reads FQNNGV. V lost 3 bases, J lost 0 bases, and 12 bases lay in between. CDR3 in DNA: TGTGCCAGCAGCTTTCCCCATAGGAGCTCCTACAATGAGCAGTTCTTC. Protein sequence: CASSFPHRSSYNEQFF.

This chain uses TRBV11-3 with TRBJ2-5; perhaps TRBD2 as D (6 bases). Per the germline V gene, CDR1 is SGHNT and CDR2 is YENEEA. V lost 5 bases to trimming and J lost 9 bases, with 19 bases between them. There are 14 residues in the CDR3. CDR3 in DNA: TGTGCCAGCAGCAAGGGCGCGGTTGGGGAGGCCCAGTACTTC. Protein product: CASSKGAVGEAQYF.

This chain uses TRBV5-6 with TRBJ2-7; the D gene is possibly TRBD2 (5 bases). The CDR3 sequence is 12 residues long. Germline-derived CDR1 and CDR2 are SGHDT and YYEEEE. V was clipped by 0 bases and J by 6 bases, with 7 bases between them. The CDR3 DNA reads as TGTGCCAGCAGCTTGGGCCGGGGCGAGCAGTACTTC. Protein sequence: CASSLGRGEQYF.

V and J are TRBV30 and TRBJ1-2; 10 nucleotides align to TRBD1. The CDR3 is made up of 17 amino acids. V gave up 3 bases and J gave up 9 bases; unmatched junction bases: 19. Germline V lookup: CDR1 GTSNPN, CDR2 SVGIG (reference sequence). In nucleotides, the CDR3 is TGTGCCTGGAGACCGGGACAGGGGATTAGCGTGGCGGGTAGCTACACCTTC. Protein: CAWRPGQGISVAGSYTF.

The chain couples TRBV21-1 to TRBJ2-7; the table assigns TRBD1, which was not confirmed against the DNA. TRBV21-1 is a known pseudogene. The CDR3 loop spans 17 amino acids. Written as DNA, the CDR3 is TGTGCCAGCAGCGCCGACTCGCAGGGATGCCGCCTCTACGAGCAGTACTTC. Residues: CASSADSQGCRLYEQYF.

This chain joins TRBV18 and TRBJ1-4; a weak D match, TRBD1 (6 bases). Germline V gene data show CDR1 as KGHSH and CDR2 as LQKENI. The CDR3 length is 16 residues. Trimming took 6 bases from V and 0 from J, leaving 14 bases between them. The CDR3 sequence: CASSTGLSATNEKLFF. In DNA, the CDR3 is TGTGCCAGCTCCACAGGGCTAAGCGCAACTAATGAAAAACTGTTTTTT.

This clone was observed a single time. CDR3 amino acids: CASSLQGDTEAFF. The CDR3 bases are TGTGCCAGCAGCCTACAGGGAGACACTGAAGCTTTCTTT. This rearrangement joins TRBV7-9 to TRBJ1-1, with D perhaps matching TRBD1 (6 bases). The length of the CDR3 is 13 residues. Looked up from germline, CDR1 is SEHNR and CDR2 is FQNEAQ (reference sequence). V was pared by 5 bases and J by 3 bases, with 10 bases between.

This clone has just a few counts. The genes are TRBV6-2 or TRBV6-3 and TRBJ2-3, with a possible D match to TRBD1 (6 bases). Germline loops: CDR1 MNHEY, CDR2 SVGEGT. The CDR3 is made up of 16 amino acids. V lost 4 bases and J 3 bases, leaving 17 bases between the germline ends. The CDR3 sequence: CASSFSQGIVTDTQYF. As DNA, the CDR3 is TGTGCCAGCAGTTTCAGTCAGGGGATAGTGACAGATACGCAGTATTTT.

V usage is TRBV3-1 (or the pseudogene TRBV3-2) and J usage is TRBJ2-4, with D unclear. V gave up 0 bases and J gave up 1 base, with 13 bases separating them. This CDR3 is 17 amino acids long. Germline V lookup: CDR1 LGHDT, CDR2 YNNKEL (reference sequence). The CDR3 spells CASSQEWQKKAKNIQYF. Here the CDR3 DNA reads TGTGCCAGCAGCCAAGAGTGGCAGAAGAAGGCCAAAAACATTCAGTACTTC.

The chain couples TRBV6-5 to TRBJ1-1; D uncertain. Per the germline V gene, CDR1 is MNHEY and CDR2 is SVGAGI. V lost 0 bases and J 4 bases, leaving 12 bases between the germline ends. This CDR3 region has 15 residues. The CDR3 region is CASSYSSSVGTEAFF. The CDR3 region has the DNA TGTGCCAGCAGTTACTCATCGTCGGTTGGCACTGAAGCTTTCTTT.

Comments on this clone: Other DNA sequences in this sample translate to the same CDR3. The CDR3 loop is CSVEDRAGYTF. DNA for the CDR3: TGCAGCGTTGAAGACAGGGCAGGCTACACCTTC. The chain joins TRBV29-1 to TRBJ1-2; D possibly corresponds to TRBD1 (5 bases). The CDR3 loop spans 11 amino acids. Germline assignment: CDR1 SQVTM and CDR2 ANQGSEA. Trimming took off 0 bases at V and 8 bases at J, with 7 bases between the two ends.

The rearrangement joins TRBV5-6 to TRBJ1-5; 7 nucleotides align to TRBD1. The length of the CDR3 is 14 residues. Trimming took 4 bases from V and 4 from J; bases not matched to a gene: 5. CDR1 and CDR2 from the germline V gene are SGHDT and YYEEEE. The CDR3 spells CASSLADRNQPQHF. CDR3 DNA: TGTGCCAGCAGCCTCGCGGACAGGAATCAGCCCCAGCATTTT.

The chain couples TRBV20-1 to TRBJ2-3, with D perhaps matching TRBD1 (5 bases). Deletions cut 6 bases from V and 2 bases from J, with 6 bases between. Germline V gene data show CDR1 as DFQATT and CDR2 as SNEGSKA (reference sequence). The CDR3 consists of 11 residues. In DNA form, the CDR3 reads TGCAGTGCAGGGGCCACAGATACGCAGTATTTT. Its protein is CSAGATDTQYF.

J is TRBJ2-3 and V is TRBV24-1; D ambiguous. V was pared by 4 bases and J by 1 base, with 8 bases between. This CDR3 comprises 14 residues. Per germline, CDR1 KGHDR and CDR2 SFDVKD. The CDR3 region is CATSDPVGTDTQYF. CDR3 sequence (DNA): TGTGCCACCAGTGACCCAGTGGGCACAGATACGCAGTATTTT.

J is TRBJ2-5 and V is TRBV25-1, with unresolved D. The CDR3 has 15 amino acids. The germline CDR1 and CDR2 sequences are MGHDK and SYGVNS. V was pared by 4 bases and J by 0 bases, with 12 bases between. The CDR3 DNA reads as TGTGCCAGCAGTGCTTTAGATTTGTACCAAGAGACCCAGTACTTC. It specifies CASSALDLYQETQYF.

V and J are TRBV2 and TRBJ2-1; D is ambiguous. Looked up from germline, CDR1 is SNHLY and CDR2 is FYNNEI. The ends were cut back, 8 bases at V and 0 bases at J, with 17 bases in the middle. CDR3 length equals 16 residues. The CDR3 region is CASRAPTKSSYNEQFF. As DNA, the CDR3 is TGTGCCAGCCGAGCGCCGACCAAGAGCTCCTACAATGAGCAGTTCTTC.

The CDR3 loop is CASTRLGQTNTGELFF. CDR3 in DNA: TGTGCCAGTACCCGCTTGGGGCAGACGAACACCGGGGAGCTGTTTTTT. The rearrangement uses TRBV19 and TRBJ2-2, with D possibly matching TRBD1 (5 bases). Germline V CDR1 and CDR2: LNHDA, SQIVND (reference sequence). The V end lost 7 bases, the J end lost 0 bases, and 15 bases lay between the germline ends. The CDR3 runs 16 residues.

This rearrangement joins TRBV4-2 to TRBJ2-3, with 11 bases that match TRBD2. CDR3 length: 17 amino acids. Germline V gene data show CDR1 as LGHNA and CDR2 as YNFKEQ. Trimming cost V 0 bases and J 3 bases; bases outside gene matches: 5. The CDR3 protein is CASSQEGSGGGTDTQYF. The CDR3 DNA is TGTGCCAGCAGCCAAGAGGGTAGCGGGGGGGGAACAGATACGCAGTATTTT.

The V and J genes are TRBV9 and TRBJ1-1; possibly TRBD1 for D (5 bases). This CDR3 contains 14 residues. The germline gives CDR1 SGDLS, CDR2 YYNGEE. Deletions cut 0 bases from V and 6 bases from J, with 12 bases between. The CDR3: CASSVAAGRAEAFF. The CDR3 DNA is TGTGCCAGCAGCGTAGCGGCAGGGAGGGCTGAAGCTTTCTTT.

The chain carries TRBV2 and TRBJ2-2; D is ambiguous. V was pared by 4 bases and J by 6 bases, with 9 bases between. The CDR3 is made up of 13 amino acids. Looked up from germline, CDR1 is SNHLY and CDR2 is FYNNEI. The CDR3 loop reads CASSVYVSGELFF. The CDR3 region has the DNA TGTGCCAGCAGTGTGTATGTTTCCGGGGAGCTGTTTTTT.

The CDR3 region has the DNA TGTGCCAGCAGCCTAAAGGGGCAGGGCACTGAAGCTTTCTTT. Protein product: CASSLKGQGTEAFF. The chain recombines TRBV7-3 with TRBJ1-1, with D perhaps matching TRBD1 (5 bases). This CDR3 is built from 14 residues. Germline V lookup: CDR1 SGHTA, CDR2 FQGTGA. The V and J ends lost 5 bases and 4 bases respectively, with 14 bases between them. The variable domain in full, completed from reference TRBV7-3 and TRBJ1-1, reads GAGVSQTPSNKVTEKGKYVELRCDPISGHTALYWYRQSLGQGPEFLIYFQGTGAADDSGLPNDRFFAVRPEGSVSTLKIQRTERGDSAVYLCASSLKGQGTEAFFGQGTRLTVV.